The 30 T cell receptor beta chains in this list originate from one sample, sequenced in a study of shared clonotypes between healthy human individuals. Produced via immunoSEQ multiplex PCR; TCRdb's table is partial and in-frame only. The profile covers a few million clones, with about nine tenths appearing a single time and 0.37% taken by the ten largest. The sequenced sample was naive CD4+ T cells from PBMCs. Subset indicated: CD45RA+ positively selected. The receptors shown here come from a man aged 18-30 years in good health. Some clones in this sample may be carry-over from other donors' samples.

The CDR3 sequence: CASSPWIAGRYNEQFF. The CDR3 DNA reads as TGCGCCAGCAGCCCCTGGATAGCGGGACGATACAATGAGCAGTTCTTC. The rearrangement joins TRBV5-1 to TRBJ2-1, with TRBD2 matching 8 bases. Trimming removed 4 bases from V and 4 bases from J; junction bases left unmatched: 10. This CDR3 has 16 residues. Germline V gene sequence: CDR1 SGHRS, CDR2 YFSETQ.

The CDR3 reads CASSHFKRTSTDTQYF. The CDR3 DNA follows: TGTGCCAGTAGCCATTTCAAGCGAACTAGCACAGATACGCAGTATTTT. This chain joins TRBV19 and TRBJ2-3; D is ambiguous. The CDR3 loop spans 16 amino acids. V lost 6 bases to trimming and J lost 0 bases, with 16 bases between them. Germline V gene lookup returns CDR1 LNHDA and CDR2 SQIVND (reference sequence). Full variable domain (outside the CDR3, taken from reference TRBV19 and TRBJ2-3): DGGITQSPKYLFRKEGQNVTLSCEQNLNHDAMYWYRQDPGQGLRLIYYSQIVNDFQKGDIAEGYSVSREKKESFPLTVTSAQKNPTAFYLCASSHFKRTSTDTQYFGPGTRLTVL.

The genes are TRBV7-8 and TRBJ2-3; D not resolved. V lost 2 bases to trimming and J lost 0 bases, with 9 bases between them. The CDR3 totals 15 residues. Germline V gene sequence: CDR1 SGHVS, CDR2 FQNEAQ. In nucleotides, the CDR3 is TGTGCCAGCAGCTTACGTGGCGACAGCACAGATACGCAGTATTTT. This codes for CASSLRGDSTDTQYF.

The gene calls are TRBV18 and TRBJ2-5; TRBD1 aligns across 7 bases. Germline V lookup: CDR1 KGHSH, CDR2 LQKENI. J was trimmed by 5 bases and V by 3 bases; bases with no gene match: 9. The length of the CDR3 is 15 residues. As DNA, the CDR3 is TGTGCCAGCTCACCCGACAGGGAGTATGGGGAGACCCAGTACTTC. This translates into CASSPDREYGETQYF.

J is TRBJ2-7 and V is TRBV4-3; D may be TRBD1 or TRBD2 (9 bases each). V lost 0 bases and J lost 2, with 26 bases in between. This CDR3 has 20 amino acids. Germline V CDR1 and CDR2: LGHNA, YSLEER. The CDR3 here is CASSQDLNRGRLADTYEQYF. In DNA form, the CDR3 reads TGCGCCAGCAGCCAAGATCTAAACAGGGGGCGACTAGCGGATACCTACGAGCAGTACTTC.

This chain uses TRBV10-3 with TRBJ2-5; D gene ambiguous. This CDR3 has 15 residues. Per germline, CDR1 ENHRY and CDR2 SYGVKD. V lost 8 bases, J lost 5 bases, and 21 bases lay in between. The CDR3 bases are TGTGCCATCGCTGGTGGACGGGTTGTCCCTGAGACCCAGTACTTC. Its translation is CAIAGGRVVPETQYF.

The V gene is TRBV4-3, the J gene TRBJ2-1; 8 bases agree with TRBD2. From germline, CDR1 is LGHNA and CDR2 YSLEER. V dropped 1 base and J dropped 1; count of bases not matched to a gene: 3. This CDR3 region has 16 residues. The CDR3 bases are TGCGCCAGCAGCCAAGGACTAGCGAGGTCCTACAATGAGCAGTTCTTC. Its translation: CASSQGLARSYNEQFF.

Turning to this clone: Other DNA sequences of this sample code for an identical CDR3. The genes are TRBV7-3 and TRBJ2-7; D is possibly TRBD2 (6 bases). Per germline, CDR1 SGHTA and CDR2 FQGTGA. Between the trimmed V and J ends, which lost 2 bases and 0 bases, there was a span of 11 bases. CDR3 length equals 15 residues. The CDR3 region has the DNA TGTGCCAGCAGCTTACTTGCGGGGAACTCCTACGAGCAGTACTTC. Translating it yields CASSLLAGNSYEQYF.

With respect to this clone: This CDR3 is also generated by other DNA sequences in the sample. CDR3 amino acids: CASSEGGGYTF. The CDR3 nucleotides read TGTGCCAGCAGTGAGGGTGGCGGCTACACCTTC. The chain combines TRBV2 with TRBJ1-2, with no clear D. Trimming took off 3 bases at V and 8 bases at J, with 7 bases between the two ends. CDR1 SNHLY and CDR2 FYNNEI come from the germline V gene. This CDR3 contains 11 residues.

This chain links TRBV2 with TRBJ1-1, with 7 bases fitting TRBD1. The junction had 5 bases not matched to a gene; V was cut back by 4 bases and J by 0 bases. Germline V CDR1 and CDR2: SNHLY, FYNNEI. There are 15 residues in the CDR3. CDR3 DNA: TGTGCCAGCAGTGCGCAGGGGGATATGAACACTGAAGCTTTCTTT. Its translation: CASSAQGDMNTEAFF.

The chain carries TRBV5-1 and TRBJ2-1, with TRBD2 identical over 7 bases. The CDR3 covers 15 residues. Trimming removed 4 bases from V and 0 bases from J; junction bases left unmatched: 4. The V gene's germline CDR1 is SGHRS and CDR2 YFSETQ. The CDR3 sequence is CASSAGLDSYNEQFF. CDR3 nucleotide sequence: TGCGCCAGCAGCGCCGGACTAGACTCCTACAATGAGCAGTTCTTC.

This chain connects TRBV7-9 to TRBJ2-5; 10 bases line up with TRBD2. Trimming at V came to 1 base and at J to 5 bases, leaving 10 bases not matched to a gene. The CDR3 is 17 amino acids. The germline V gene encodes CDR1 SEHNR and CDR2 FQNEAQ (reference sequence). DNA of the CDR3: TGTGCCAGCAGCTTAGTCGTCACTAGCGGGATAGGGGAGACCCAGTACTTC. Protein product: CASSLVVTSGIGETQYF.

This clone was seen a few times. In the same sample, other DNA sequences code for this CDR3. This chain joins TRBV5-1 and TRBJ1-1, with D unresolved. The CDR3 spans 14 residues. Per germline, CDR1 SGHRS and CDR2 YFSETQ. The ends were cut back, 4 bases at V and 0 bases at J, with 10 bases in the middle. CDR3 sequence: CASSLEYLNTEAFF. CDR3 coding DNA: TGCGCCAGCAGCCTGGAATATCTGAACACTGAAGCTTTCTTT.

A word on this clone: This specimen includes other DNA sequences encoding the same CDR3. The chain combines TRBV5-1 with TRBJ2-3; D perhaps matches TRBD2 (6 bases). The germline gives CDR1 SGHRS, CDR2 YFSETQ. Trimming removed 0 bases from V and 2 bases from J, with 13 bases in between. This CDR3 region has 16 residues. CDR3 bases: TGCGCCAGCAGCTTGGGTCAAGGGACTTCCACAGATACGCAGTATTTT. Translating gives CASSLGQGTSTDTQYF.

The chain has TRBV27 and TRBJ2-7, with unresolved D. CDR1 is MNHEY and CDR2 is SMNVEV in the germline V gene (reference sequence). V shed 6 bases and J shed 0 bases, with 15 bases lying between them. The CDR3 is 15 residues long. Written as DNA, the CDR3 is TGTGCCAGCAGCCCCCGCGTCAAGAGCTCCTACGAGCAGTACTTC. It specifies CASSPRVKSSYEQYF.

The chain couples TRBV28 to TRBJ2-3; 15 bases line up with TRBD2. The CDR3 is 16 amino acids. Germline V gene sequence: CDR1 MDHEN, CDR2 SYDVKM. V trimming: 5 bases; J trimming: 8 bases; junction bases outside the gene matches: 8. The CDR3 DNA reads TGTGCCAGCAGTCCATGGACTAGCGGGAGGGCGGGTACGCAGTATTTT. Its translation: CASSPWTSGRAGTQYF.

The chain joins TRBV12-5 to TRBJ1-1; D remains ambiguous. CDR3 length equals 13 residues. Germline CDR1 reads LGHNT; CDR2 reads FRNRAP. V was shortened by 7 bases and J by 1 base, with 10 bases between the two germline ends. The CDR3 DNA is TGTGCTAGTGCCCTTACACCGAACACTGAAGCTTTCTTT. It yields the protein CASALTPNTEAFF.

Only one count was recorded for this clone. This chain joins TRBV28 and TRBJ2-3; D is undetermined. CDR1 and CDR2 from the germline V gene are MDHEN and SYDVKM. V was clipped by 1 base and J by 0 bases, with 5 bases between them. The CDR3 totals 14 residues. CDR3 in amino acids: CASSLYPSTDTQYF. The CDR3 DNA follows: TGTGCCAGCAGTTTATATCCTAGCACAGATACGCAGTATTTT.

The rearrangement joins TRBV4-2 to TRBJ2-3; D gene unclear. The length of the CDR3 is 18 residues. V dropped 1 base and J dropped 4 bases, with 21 bases sitting between them. Germline V lookup: CDR1 LGHNA, CDR2 YNFKEQ. For the CDR3, the DNA is TGTGCCAGCAGCCAAGGCCCTCTGACTCTCCGAAAGTCAGATACGCAGTATTTT. It codes for CASSQGPLTLRKSDTQYF.

The chain couples TRBV2 to TRBJ2-3; the D gene is possibly TRBD1 (7 bases). The ends were cut back, 3 bases at V and 0 bases at J, with 10 bases in the middle. Germline V gene data show CDR1 as SNHLY and CDR2 as FYNNEI. This CDR3 is built from 15 residues. The CDR3 region has the DNA TGTGCCAGCAGTGACAGGGGGGCGAGCACAGATACGCAGTATTTT. Translated: CASSDRGASTDTQYF.

V and J are TRBV11-2 and TRBJ2-7; 13 nucleotides match TRBD2. The CDR3 is 15 amino acids. Germline CDR1 reads SGHAT; CDR2 reads FQNNGV. Trimming removed 5 bases from V and 6 bases from J; junction bases left unmatched: 7. The CDR3 sequence: CASSAGLAGATEQYF. CDR3 nucleotides: TGTGCCAGCAGCGCCGGACTAGCGGGAGCTACCGAGCAGTACTTC.

The V and J genes are TRBV9 and TRBJ2-2; the D is unclear. V shed 1 base and J shed 4 bases, with 11 bases lying between them. The CDR3 is 15 residues long. CDR1 SGDLS and CDR2 YYNGEE come from the germline V gene. In nucleotides, the CDR3 is TGTGCCAGCAGCGTAAGTCTGTCGTCCACCGGGGAGCTGTTTTTT. Protein sequence: CASSVSLSSTGELFF.

The CDR3 protein is CASSQLGQVNTEAFF. The CDR3 nucleotides are TGTGCCAGCTCACAACTGGGACAGGTGAACACTGAAGCTTTCTTT. V usage is TRBV18 and J usage is TRBJ1-1; 8 bases are shared with TRBD1. Losses at the gene ends were 4 bases for V and 0 bases for J; bases not matched to a gene: 4. Germline V lookup: CDR1 KGHSH, CDR2 LQKENI. The CDR3 has 15 residues.

The chain uses TRBV28 and TRBJ1-1; no definite D call. Germline-derived CDR1 and CDR2 are MDHEN and SYDVKM. V lost 4 bases and J lost 1, with 4 bases in between. CDR3 size: 12 residues. CDR3 nucleotide sequence: TGTGCCAGCAGTTCAGAGAACACTGAAGCTTTCTTT. This gives the protein CASSSENTEAFF.

The chain recombines TRBV2 with TRBJ2-7, with 8 nucleotides matching TRBD2. The CDR3 has 14 amino acids. CDR1 is SNHLY and CDR2 is FYNNEI in the germline V gene. The J segment lost 0 bases and the V segment lost 10 bases, leaving 8 bases of the junction unmatched. This CDR3 is CATRGGILSYEQYF. The CDR3 region has the DNA TGTGCCACCCGCGGGGGGATCCTCTCCTACGAGCAGTACTTC.

Notes on this clone: Other DNA sequences in the same sample also yield this CDR3. The rearrangement joins TRBV5-1 to TRBJ2-3; D is uncertain. The V gene's germline CDR1 is SGHRS and CDR2 YFSETQ. The CDR3 consists of 12 residues. V lost 1 base to trimming and J lost 3 bases, with 3 bases between them. The DNA for the CDR3 is TGCGCCAGCAGCTTGACGACAGATACGCAGTATTTT. This encodes CASSLTTDTQYF.

This chain joins TRBV14 and TRBJ2-2; 10 bases align to TRBD2. After removal of 0 bases from V and 3 bases from J, the junction contained 7 bases not matched to a gene. The CDR3 consists of 18 residues. Germline CDR1 reads SGHDN; CDR2 reads FVKESK. Here the CDR3 DNA reads TGTGCCAGCAGCCAAGACCCCATTAGCGGGAGGTACACCGGGGAGCTGTTTTTT. Encoded protein: CASSQDPISGRYTGELFF.

The gene calls are TRBV28 and TRBJ1-2; D is uncertain. Between the trimmed V and J ends, which lost 7 bases and 4 bases, there was a span of 13 bases. The CDR3 extends over 13 amino acids. CDR1 MDHEN and CDR2 SYDVKM come from the germline V gene. CDR3 DNA sequence: TGTGCCAGCAAGGGCCTTCTCGGCTATGGCTACACCTTC. This encodes CASKGLLGYGYTF.

J is TRBJ2-3 and V is TRBV7-9; 8 nucleotides line up with TRBD1. CDR3 length: 15 residues. J gave up 3 bases and V 5 bases, and 7 bases lay outside the gene matches. The germline gives CDR1 SEHNR, CDR2 FQNEAQ (reference sequence). The CDR3 sequence is CASSLGTGLTDTQYF. CDR3 DNA: TGTGCCAGCAGCCTGGGGACAGGCCTAACAGATACGCAGTATTTT.

This clone was seen only once. The chain carries TRBV5-1 and TRBJ2-6, with D perhaps TRBD1 (7 bases). The CDR3 runs 19 residues. Germline CDR1 reads SGHRS; CDR2 reads YFSETQ. Trimming pared 4 bases from V and 1 base from J, leaving 21 bases between. The CDR3 sequence is CASSPRAPTGRSGANVLTF. The CDR3 bases are TGCGCCAGCAGCCCGCGGGCGCCGACAGGGAGGTCTGGGGCCAACGTCCTGACTTTC.